These T cell receptor beta chains were read from a single sample in a study of blood T cells in healthy people across ages. MiXCR was run by TCRdb on the 5' RACE reads, yielding one entry per CDR3 protein. In the table there are 850,000 to 950,000 distinct CDR3 sequences, around 30% of which are singletons. The sequencing sample was made of blood. The receptor source for this set is an elderly woman in good health. CDR3s include the opening cysteine and the closing phenylalanine or tryptophan. A D gene is named only where the DNA matches it firmly. Expanded clones are given a class, and other clones once, few, many or no size at all.

clone_size,j_call,d_call,v_call,cdr3_nt,cdr3_aa
few,TRBJ2-1,TRBD1,TRBV12-3/TRBV12-4,TGTGCCAGCAAGGGACAGGGAGGACAATTGGTGTTCTTC,CASKGQGGQLVFF
many,TRBJ2-3,TRBD2,TRBV29-1,TGCAGCGTTCACTCCGGACTAGCGGGGCGAACGCAGTATTTT,CSVHSGLAGRTQYF
many,TRBJ2-5,NA,TRBV18,TGTGCCAGCTCACCAGAGCAAGAGACCCAGTACTTC,CASSPEQETQYF
many,TRBJ2-7,NA,TRBV6-2/TRBV6-3,TGTGCCAGCAGTTACTCCAGGGGTTACGAGCAGTACTTC,CASSYSRGYEQYF
few,TRBJ2-1,TRBD2,TRBV13,TGTGCCAGCACTCGGGGGGGGCACTCCTACAATGAGCAGTTCTTC,CASTRGGHSYNEQFF
few,TRBJ1-4,NA,TRBV6-2/TRBV6-3,TGTGCCAGCAGACCGGACACGGCTTCAACTAATGAAAAACTGTTTTTT,CASRPDTASTNEKLFF
NA,TRBJ2-1,TRBD1,TRBV6-6,TGTGCCAGCAGTTTTGGACAGGGGAGCTCCTACGAGCAGTTCTTC,CASSFGQGSSYEQFF
NA,TRBJ1-2,NA,TRBV30,TGTGCCTGGAGTAAGGGTGGCCCTAACTATGGCTACACCTTC,CAWSKGGPNYGYTF
many,TRBJ2-1,TRBD1,TRBV27,TGTGCCAGCAGTTTGAGACCGGGACAGTTTTACAATGAGCAGTTCTTC,CASSLRPGQFYNEQFF
many,TRBJ1-2,TRBD1,TRBV3-1,TGTGCCAGCAGTCGAGACAGGGAGCGATACTACACCTTC,CASSRDRERYYTF
NA,TRBJ2-1,NA,TRBV3-1,TGTGCCAGCAGCCAAGATATAGGTTCTTGGACCTACAATGAGCAGTTCTTC,CASSQDIGSWTYNEQFF
NA,TRBJ2-7,NA,TRBV5-1,TGCGCCAGCAGCTGGGGAGGCAGCCCCTACGAGCAGTACTTC,CASSWGGSPYEQYF
many,TRBJ2-1,TRBD1,TRBV6-6,TGTGCCAGCCTTACCACCCGAGAAGGACAGGGGGCCTATGAGCAGTTCTTC,CASLTTREGQGAYEQFF
NA,TRBJ2-7,NA,TRBV9,TGTGCCAGCAGCGTAGACCCAGGACAGACCTACGAGCAGTACTTC,CASSVDPGQTYEQYF
many,TRBJ2-5,TRBD2,TRBV5-1,TGCGCCGGGAAGCCTAGCGGGGGACAACAAGAGACCCAGTACTTC,CAGKPSGGQQETQYF
few,TRBJ2-5,TRBD2,TRBV7-6,TGTGCCAGCAGCGCCTCGGTAGCGGGGGGCCTTTCCCTCTCCAATGAGCAGTACTTC,CASSASVAGGLSLSNEQYF
many,TRBJ2-5,NA,TRBV29-1,TGCAGCGTTTGGAAACAAGAGACCCAGTACTTC,CSVWKQETQYF